This T cell receptor (beta chain) was documented in a study of blood T cell repertoires in COVID-19 (dated by TCRdb to 2020 to 2021). Regarding the research as a whole: The collaborator samples originated in the United States, Italy and Spain and spanned the acute and convalescent phases of COVID-19. The dataset comprised deeply sampled blood TCRbeta repertoires from subjects exposed to, actively infected with, or recovered from COVID-19. The repertoires were released in a freely available public database intended as a resource for research on the immune response to SARS-CoV-2. Where available, HLA class I and class II types were obtained from metadata supplied by the sample provider rather than from assay-based typing. Samples were obtained from the ongoing ImmuneRACE study (first 160 participants) and from about 1,300 subjects provided by 6 global collaborators. A de-identified subject ID, COVID-19 status, age in years and sex were almost always included in the sample metadata. The material from the prospective study consisted of cDNA or gDNA derived from T cells, B-cell-depleted T cells, or PBMCs.

TCRbeta CDR3 regions were amplified from genomic DNA using the immunoSEQ Assay, a bias-controlled multiplex PCR. In the original analysis: Nucleated cell counts per sample were estimated from amplification of reference gene primers within the assay. To quantify the absolute abundance of each unique TCRbeta CDR3 rearrangement, sequence reads were collapsed and filtered. Productive Simpson clonality was computed per sample as the square root of Simpson's diversity index over productive rearrangements. Held by TCRdb, this immuneACCESS table contains in-frame sequences only and omits some clones. Under half of the omission traces to an unresolved V gene where checked; the cause of the rest is unknown. V and J calls and clone size are as listed in that table; D and trimming were resolved from the DNA. Present in this sample are more than 90,000 clones, approximately 90% of which were seen just once. The top ten constitute 7.7% of the sample.

To note about this clone: This receptor's antigen is unknown. The record has no base qualities; no much larger clone is one base away.

Each collaborating institution followed its own protocols to collect whole blood in K2EDTA tubes. For TCRbeta analysis, collaborator samples were shipped as frozen whole blood, as isolated PBMCs, or as DNA extracted from either sample type. Trimming at the junction amounts to 5 bases on V and 11 bases on J, and the germline ends lie 18 bases apart. The germline V gene yields SNHLY for CDR1 and FYNNEI for CDR2. CDR3 length: 14 amino acids, cysteine to phenylalanine. The only DNA kept is the CDR3, 42 bases in frame from the first base. Paper-wide results and their limitations: How much clinical and demographic metadata was included differed by source and by participant, and the metadata was provided uncurated.

Recombination connected TRBV2 to TRBJ1-4; no D segment can be confidently identified. Source material: peripheral blood. The sequence was obtained from a human donor in a cohort sampled during active COVID-19. The CDR3 sequence is CASSKDGLRGKLFF. Here is the DNA: TGTGCCAGCAGTAAGGACGGGTTAAGAGGGAAACTGTTTTTT.